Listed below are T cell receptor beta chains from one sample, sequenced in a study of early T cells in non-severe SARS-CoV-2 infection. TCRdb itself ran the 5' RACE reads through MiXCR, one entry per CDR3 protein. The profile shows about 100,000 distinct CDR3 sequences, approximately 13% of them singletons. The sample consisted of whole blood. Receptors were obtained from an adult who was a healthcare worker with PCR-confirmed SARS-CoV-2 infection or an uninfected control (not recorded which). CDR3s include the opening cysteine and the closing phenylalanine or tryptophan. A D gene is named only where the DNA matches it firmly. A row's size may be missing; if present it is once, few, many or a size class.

TGTGCCAGCAGCTTAGGATCGTGGATACGGGGCAACTATGGCTACACCTTC CASSLGSWIRGNYGYTF - 17 TRBJ1-2 TRBV7-2 -
TGTGCCAGCAGGTTCAGGGGAGGCACTGAAGCTTTCTTT CASRFRGGTEAFF - 13 TRBJ1-1 TRBV11-2 -
TGTGCCAGCAGCCCCCCTGAGGGGGGGACGTCCTACAATGAGCAGTTCTTC CASSPPEGGTSYNEQFF - 17 TRBJ2-1 TRBV7-2 -
TGTGCCAGCAGCCCCAGGGGGCAACACCAAGAGACCCAGTACTTC CASSPRGQHQETQYF TRBD1 15 TRBJ2-5 TRBV11-2 many
TGTGCCAGCAGCCCGCCACAGGGTGTCGATGAGCAGTTCTTC CASSPPQGVDEQFF - 14 TRBJ2-1 TRBV7-9 many
TGTGCCAGCAGCCCTTTCAATGAGCAGTTCTTC CASSPFNEQFF - 11 TRBJ2-1 TRBV12-3/TRBV12-4 many
TGTGCCAGCAGCTTCCTAAAAGATCGGGACACTGAAGCTTTCTTT CASSFLKDRDTEAFF - 15 TRBJ1-1 TRBV7-9 -
TGTGCCAGCACTAAGCTACAGGGGGCCTCTGGGGCCAACGTCCTGACTTTC CASTKLQGASGANVLTF TRBD1 17 TRBJ2-6 TRBV6-1 many
TGCGCCAGCAGCCATCAGGGTGCTACGCAGTATTTT CASSHQGATQYF - 12 TRBJ2-3 TRBV4-3 many
TGTGCCAGCAGCCCCCGGACTAGTCACTACGAGCAGTACTTC CASSPRTSHYEQYF - 14 TRBJ2-7 TRBV21-1 -
TGTGCCAGCAGTCCCGGGACAGGGTGGACCCAAGAGACCCAGTACTTC CASSPGTGWTQETQYF TRBD1 16 TRBJ2-5 TRBV6-2/TRBV6-3 few
TGTGCCAGCAGGGGGGGGCAGCTACATCAGCCCCAGCATTTT CASRGGQLHQPQHF - 14 TRBJ1-5 TRBV6-1 few
TGTGCCAGCAGCCCTGGGACAGGTCTCGGGACCCAGTACTTC CASSPGTGLGTQYF TRBD1 14 TRBJ2-5 TRBV7-7 few